This T cell receptor (beta chain) was obtained from a study of blood T cell repertoires in COVID-19. The CDR3 has 10 amino acids. Trimming cost V 5 bases and J 10 bases, with 8 bases left between them. From germline, CDR1 is LNHDA and CDR2 SQIVND (reference sequence). The repertoire was sequenced with immunoSEQ multiplex PCR; TCRdb's copy has only in-frame clones and lacks some. The sample has 150,000 to 200,000 clones; around 80% are singletons. Specimen: peripheral blood. The V gene is TRBV19, the J gene TRBJ1-1, with D uncertain. The clonotype comes from a woman aged 70 to 79 with COVID-19, enrolled during active disease. DNA of the CDR3: TGTGCCAGTAGTTCCGGACTAGCTTTCTTT. Its protein product is CASSSGLAFF.